The 21 T cell receptor beta chains below were found in one sample sequenced in a study of CD4+ T cells in melanoma. The table came from immunoSEQ multiplex PCR; TCRdb's copy has only in-frame clones and leaves some out. The sample yields 20,000 to 25,000 clones, around 79% seen once. The sequencing sample was made of cells from a culture (not recorded whether cultured in vitro). These receptors were taken from a human donor with melanoma.

The CDR3 region has the DNA TGCGCCAGTTGCCGGGACAGGGCGGCAACTGAAGCTTTCTTT. Its protein product is CASCRDRAATEAFF. The chain is built from TRBV10-2 and TRBJ1-1, with 9 bases that match TRBD1. There are 14 residues in the CDR3. Germline V gene data show CDR1 as WSHSY and CDR2 as SAAADI. Losses at the gene ends were 9 bases for V and 5 bases for J; bases not matched to a gene: 10.

The gene calls are TRBV5-4 and TRBJ2-5; 7 nucleotides line up with TRBD2. CDR1 and CDR2 (germline): SGHNT, YYREEE (reference sequence). V shed 4 bases and J 4 bases; nucleotides not matched to a gene: 10. The CDR3 loop spans 15 amino acids. Here the CDR3 reads CASSTRERGLETQYF. DNA of the CDR3: TGTGCCAGCAGCACCCGGGAGCGGGGCCTAGAGACCCAGTACTTC. The entire variable domain, with the rest obtained from reference TRBV5-4 and TRBJ2-5, is as follows: ETGVTQSPTHLIKTRGQQVTLRCSSQSGHNTVSWYQQALGQGPQFIFQYYREEENGRGNFPPRFSGLQFPNYSSELNVNALELDDSALYLCASSTRERGLETQYFGPGTRLLVL.

This chain uses TRBV5-4 with TRBJ2-5; D remains unclear. V lost 0 bases and J lost 4, with 10 bases in between. The CDR3 consists of 14 residues. The V gene's germline CDR1 is SGHNT and CDR2 YYREEE (reference sequence). Written as DNA, the CDR3 is TGTGCCAGCAGCTTGGCCGGAGTGGGAGAGACCCAGTACTTC. Translation: CASSLAGVGETQYF.

The CDR3 spells CASSSKSGEWDTIYF. The DNA of the CDR3 is TGTGCCAGCAGCTCCAAGAGCGGGGAATGGGACACCATATATTTT. The chain couples TRBV7-9 to TRBJ1-3; unclear D gene. This CDR3 has 15 residues. Trimming cost V 4 bases and J 8 bases, with 18 bases left between them. Per germline, CDR1 SEHNR and CDR2 FQNEAQ (reference sequence).

CDR3 DNA: TGTGCCAGCAGCCCGCGTTGGGTACGGCCGGGGGGGCTTTCCTACGAGCAGTACTTC. Translation gives CASSPRWVRPGGLSYEQYF. The chain couples TRBV13 to TRBJ2-7, with 8 bases identical to TRBD2. CDR3 size: 19 residues. V was clipped by 5 bases and J by 1 base; unmatched bases: 19. Germline CDR1 PRHDT, CDR2 FYEKMQ (reference sequence).

This rearrangement joins TRBV5-1 to TRBJ2-7, with 10 bases identical to TRBD1. CDR1 SGHRS and CDR2 YFSETQ come from the germline V gene. CDR3 length equals 15 residues. J lost 5 bases, V lost 0 bases, and 5 bases had no gene match. The CDR3 reads CASSLGDRGSHEQYF. As DNA, the CDR3 is TGCGCCAGCAGCTTGGGGGACAGGGGTTCCCACGAGCAGTACTTC.

The chain has TRBV5-1 and TRBJ2-1; D is unclear. The CDR3 is made up of 13 amino acids. Germline V lookup: CDR1 SGHRS, CDR2 YFSETQ. Trimming stripped 0 bases from V and 16 bases from J, with 17 bases between. CDR3 loop: CASSLDALYRRFF. The CDR3 DNA sequence: TGCGCCAGCAGCTTGGACGCGCTATACCGCCGATTCTTC. Variable domain in full (rest from reference TRBV5-1 and TRBJ2-1): KAGVTQTPRYLIKTRGQQVTLSCSPISGHRSVSWYQQTPGQGLQFLFEYFSETQRNKGNFPGRFSGRQFSNSRSEMNVSTLELGDSALYLCASSLDALYRRFFGPGTRLTVL.

J is TRBJ2-3 and V is TRBV2, with TRBD2 matching 7 bases. The CDR3 runs 14 residues. Germline CDR1 SNHLY, CDR2 FYNNEI. Germline trimming cut 4 bases from V and 7 bases from J; bases unmatched to any gene: 8. The CDR3 here is CASSALAPGNTQYF. The DNA for the CDR3 is TGTGCCAGCAGTGCACTAGCGCCCGGGAATACGCAGTATTTT.

This chain uses TRBV5-6 with TRBJ1-2; possible D gene TRBD1, 6 bases. Looked up from germline, CDR1 is SGHDT and CDR2 is YYEEEE. V shed 3 bases and J shed 4 bases, with 16 bases lying between them. This CDR3 is built from 15 residues. The CDR3 loop reads CASSSWTAKTYGYTF. Here the CDR3 DNA reads TGTGCCAGCAGCTCATGGACAGCCAAAACCTATGGCTACACCTTC.

J is TRBJ1-6 and V is TRBV9, with unresolved D. Germline V CDR1 and CDR2: SGDLS, YYNGEE. With 0 bases removed from V and 8 bases from J, the gap between germline ends came to 9 bases. This CDR3 region has 14 residues. The CDR3 reads CASSVGPGDSPLHF. The CDR3, as DNA: TGTGCCAGCAGCGTAGGCCCGGGAGATTCACCCCTCCACTTT.

In its sample, this clone was seen a few times. The chain joins TRBV5-1 to TRBJ1-1; perhaps TRBD1 as D (5 bases). Looked up from germline, CDR1 is SGHRS and CDR2 is YFSETQ. Trimming took off 0 bases at V and 6 bases at J, with 24 bases between the two ends. This CDR3 region has 18 residues. CDR3 sequence: CASSLAISQTAVKSEAFF. The CDR3 DNA sequence: TGCGCCAGCAGCTTGGCCATTTCCCAGACAGCGGTTAAGTCTGAAGCTTTCTTT.

V usage is TRBV6-1 and J usage is TRBJ1-5, with 9 bases lining up with TRBD1. J lost 4 bases, V lost 5 bases, and 6 bases had no gene match. CDR3 length equals 15 residues. Germline CDR1 is MNHNS and CDR2 is SASEGT. The CDR3 loop reads CASSLGTGLNQPQHF. In DNA form, the CDR3 reads TGTGCCAGCAGTCTCGGGACAGGGCTAAATCAGCCCCAGCATTTT.

The V and J genes are TRBV21-1 and TRBJ2-3; the D call of TRBD2 is as the table states it, not checked on the DNA. TRBV21-1 is a pseudogene. This CDR3 has 16 residues. The DNA of the CDR3 is TGTGCCAGCAGCAAAAGGCAGCGGGGGGCTCCAGATACGCAGTATTTT. This codes for CASSKRQRGAPDTQYF.

J is TRBJ2-5 and V is TRBV10-3; D remains ambiguous. Germline CDR1 reads ENHRY; CDR2 reads SYGVKD. V was pared by 4 bases and J by 1 base, with 16 bases between. This CDR3 is 16 amino acids long. The CDR3 nucleotides are TGTGCCATCAGTGGGTCGGACGCGAGCACCCAAGAGACCCAGTACTTC. Translated, it gives CAISGSDASTQETQYF.

This chain joins TRBV19 and TRBJ2-2; TRBD1 matches at 7 bases. V lost 2 bases, J lost 0 bases, and 3 bases stayed unmatched. The CDR3 is 16 amino acids. Germline CDR1 reads LNHDA; CDR2 reads SQIVND (reference sequence). Here the CDR3 reads CASSISGQTNTGELFF. DNA of the CDR3: TGTGCCAGTAGTATATCGGGACAGACGAACACCGGGGAGCTGTTTTTT. Full variable domain (outside the CDR3, taken from reference TRBV19 and TRBJ2-2): DGGITQSPKYLFRKEGQNVTLSCEQNLNHDAMYWYRQDPGQGLRLIYYSQIVNDFQKGDIAEGYSVSREKKESFPLTVTSAQKNPTAFYLCASSISGQTNTGELFFGEGSRLTVL.

V is TRBV30 and J is TRBJ1-2; D gene uncertain. Germline V CDR1 and CDR2: GTSNPN, SVGIG (reference sequence). Trimming took off 0 bases at V and 1 base at J, with 6 bases between the two ends. The CDR3 extends over 13 amino acids. Written as DNA, the CDR3 is TGTGCCTGGAGTGTAAGAATTAACTATGGCTACACCTTC. Protein product: CAWSVRINYGYTF.

This chain links TRBV5-6 with TRBJ1-1; D may be TRBD1 (6 bases). V was pared by 4 bases and J by 6 bases, with 13 bases between. CDR1 and CDR2 (germline): SGHDT, YYEEEE. The CDR3 loop spans 13 amino acids. The CDR3 nucleotides read TGTGCCAGCAGCCTTCCCGCAGGGGCTGAAGCTTTCTTT. It encodes CASSLPAGAEAFF.

The genes are TRBV6-5 and TRBJ1-2; D ambiguous. The CDR3 has 13 amino acids. Germline V gives CDR1 MNHEY, CDR2 SVGAGI. Trimming removed 6 bases from V and 2 bases from J, with 10 bases in between. CDR3 DNA: TGTGCCAGCAGCCCATTAGTGAACTATGGCTACACCTTC. Translation: CASSPLVNYGYTF.

This clone was seen a handful of times. The chain links TRBV20-1 to TRBJ2-3; D call uncertain. V shed 0 bases and J shed 6 bases, with 4 bases lying between them. The germline V gene has CDR1 DFQATT and CDR2 SNEGSKA (reference sequence). This CDR3 has 11 residues. In nucleotides, the CDR3 is TGCAGTGCTAGAGATCGGGATACGCAGTATTTT. It yields the protein CSARDRDTQYF.

The rearrangement uses TRBV21-1 and TRBJ2-7; the DNA was not used to check the table's D call, TRBD1. TRBV21-1 has pseudogene status. The CDR3 runs 16 residues. The CDR3 DNA reads TGTGCCAGCAGCACTCAGGGGCCCCTCAACGTCTACGAGCAGTACTTC. The encoded protein is CASSTQGPLNVYEQYF.

This chain's CDR3 is CASSPPGGYGYTF. The CDR3 DNA follows: TGTGCCAGCAGCCCCCCCGGGGGATATGGCTACACCTTC. The V gene is TRBV7-2, the J gene TRBJ1-2, with TRBD1 as a possible D gene (5 bases). The V and J ends lost 5 bases and 5 bases respectively, with 12 bases between them. CDR1 is SGHTA and CDR2 is FQGNSA in the germline V gene. CDR3 length: 13 amino acids.